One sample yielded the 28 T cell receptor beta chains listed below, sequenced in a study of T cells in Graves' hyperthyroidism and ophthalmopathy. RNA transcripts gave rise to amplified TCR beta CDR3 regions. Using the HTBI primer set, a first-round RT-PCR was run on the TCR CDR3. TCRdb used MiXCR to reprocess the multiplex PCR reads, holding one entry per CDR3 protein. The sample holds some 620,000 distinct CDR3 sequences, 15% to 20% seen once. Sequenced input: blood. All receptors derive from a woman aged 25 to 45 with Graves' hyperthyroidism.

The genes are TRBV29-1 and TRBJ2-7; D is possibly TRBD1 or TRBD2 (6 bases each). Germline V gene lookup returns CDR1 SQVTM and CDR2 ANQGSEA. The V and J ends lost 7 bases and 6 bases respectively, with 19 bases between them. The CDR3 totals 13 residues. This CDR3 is CSASTGMRGEQYF. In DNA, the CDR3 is TGCAGCGCATCAACAGGGATGCGGGGCGAGCAGTACTTC.

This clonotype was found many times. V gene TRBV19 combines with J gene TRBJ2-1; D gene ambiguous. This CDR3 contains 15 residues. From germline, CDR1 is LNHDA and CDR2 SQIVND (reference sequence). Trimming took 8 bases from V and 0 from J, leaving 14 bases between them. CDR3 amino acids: CASCVGRTSYNEQFF. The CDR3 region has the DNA TGTGCCAGTTGCGTGGGTAGAACCTCCTACAATGAGCAGTTCTTC.

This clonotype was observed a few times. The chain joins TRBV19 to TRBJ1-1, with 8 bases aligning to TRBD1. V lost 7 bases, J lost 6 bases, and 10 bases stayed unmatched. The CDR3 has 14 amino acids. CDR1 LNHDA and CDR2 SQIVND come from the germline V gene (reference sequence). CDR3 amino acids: CASIPGQGKSEAFF. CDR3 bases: TGTGCCAGTATCCCTGGACAGGGCAAGTCTGAAGCTTTCTTT.

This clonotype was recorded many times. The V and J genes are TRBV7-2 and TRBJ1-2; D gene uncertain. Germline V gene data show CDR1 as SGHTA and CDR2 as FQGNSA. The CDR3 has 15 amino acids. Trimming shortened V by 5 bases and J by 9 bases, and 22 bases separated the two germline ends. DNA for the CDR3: TGTGCCAGCAGCCACAAACCCGGCGCGGGGTTAAGCTACACCTTC. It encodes CASSHKPGAGLSYTF. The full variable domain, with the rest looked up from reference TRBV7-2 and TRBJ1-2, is GAGVSQSPSNKVTEKGKDVELRCDPISGHTALYWYRQSLGQGLEFLIYFQGNSAPDKSGLPSDRFSAERTGGSVSTLTIQRTQQEDSAVYLCASSHKPGAGLSYTFGSGTRLTVV.

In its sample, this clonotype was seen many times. CDR3: CASSQLAGAIDTQYF. CDR3 in DNA: TGCGCCAGCAGCCAATTAGCGGGAGCTATAGATACGCAGTATTTT. This chain uses TRBV4-1 with TRBJ2-3; 9 nucleotides agree with TRBD2. The V and J ends lost 2 bases and 5 bases, in that order; junction bases with no gene match: 5. This CDR3 spans 15 amino acids. Germline V gene lookup returns CDR1 MGHRA and CDR2 YSYEKL.

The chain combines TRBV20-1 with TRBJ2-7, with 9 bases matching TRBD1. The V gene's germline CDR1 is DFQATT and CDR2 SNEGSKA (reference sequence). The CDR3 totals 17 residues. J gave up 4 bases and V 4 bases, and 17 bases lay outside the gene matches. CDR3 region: CSAIRSTGGADNYEQYF. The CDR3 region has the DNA TGCAGTGCTATAAGGTCGACAGGGGGGGCTGATAATTACGAGCAGTACTTC.

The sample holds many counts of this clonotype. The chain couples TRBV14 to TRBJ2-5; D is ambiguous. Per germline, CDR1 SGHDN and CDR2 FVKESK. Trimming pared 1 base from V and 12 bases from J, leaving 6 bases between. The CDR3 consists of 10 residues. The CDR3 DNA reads TGTGCCAGCAGCCAAGGGGTGGAGTACTTC. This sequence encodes CASSQGVEYF.

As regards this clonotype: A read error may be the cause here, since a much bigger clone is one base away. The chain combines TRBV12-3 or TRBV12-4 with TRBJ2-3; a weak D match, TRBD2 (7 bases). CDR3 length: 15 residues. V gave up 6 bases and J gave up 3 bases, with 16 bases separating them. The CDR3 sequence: CASSPYGGLTDTQYF. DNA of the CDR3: TGTGCCAGCAGCCCTTACGGGGGGCTGACAGATACGCAGTATTTT.

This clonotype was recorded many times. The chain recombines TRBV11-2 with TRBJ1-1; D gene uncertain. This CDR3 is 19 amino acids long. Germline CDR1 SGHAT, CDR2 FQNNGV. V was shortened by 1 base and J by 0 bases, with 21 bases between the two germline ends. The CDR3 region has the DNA TGTGCCAGCAGCTTAGGCTGGTACAGCCACTCAGGCTTGAACACTGAAGCTTTCTTT. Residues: CASSLGWYSHSGLNTEAFF.

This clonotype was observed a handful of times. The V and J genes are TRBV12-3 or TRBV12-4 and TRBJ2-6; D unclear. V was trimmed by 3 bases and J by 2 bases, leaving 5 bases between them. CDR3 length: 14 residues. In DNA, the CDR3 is TGTGCCAGCAGTTTGAGGACTGGGGCCAACGTCCTGACTTTC. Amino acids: CASSLRTGANVLTF.

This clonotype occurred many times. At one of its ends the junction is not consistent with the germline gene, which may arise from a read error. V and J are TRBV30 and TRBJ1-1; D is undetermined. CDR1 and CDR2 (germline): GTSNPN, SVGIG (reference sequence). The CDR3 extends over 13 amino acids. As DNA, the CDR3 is TGTGCCTGGAGTGATGGTCCCAACAATGAAGCTTTCTTT. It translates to CAWSDGPNNEAFF. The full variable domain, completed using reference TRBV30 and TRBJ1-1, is SQTIHQWPATLVQPVGSPLSLECTVEGTSNPNLYWYRQAAGRGLQLLFYSVGIGQISSEVPQNLSASRPQDRQFILSSKKLLLSDSGFYLCAWSDGPNNEAFFGQGTRLTVV.

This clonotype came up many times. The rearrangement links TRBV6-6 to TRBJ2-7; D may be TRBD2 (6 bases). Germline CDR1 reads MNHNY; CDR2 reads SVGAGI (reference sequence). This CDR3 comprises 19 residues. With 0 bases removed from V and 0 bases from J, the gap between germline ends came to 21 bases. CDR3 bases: TGTGCCAGCAGTTACTCGATTCCCCTTCACCGGGACTTCTCCTACGAGCAGTACTTC. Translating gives CASSYSIPLHRDFSYEQYF.

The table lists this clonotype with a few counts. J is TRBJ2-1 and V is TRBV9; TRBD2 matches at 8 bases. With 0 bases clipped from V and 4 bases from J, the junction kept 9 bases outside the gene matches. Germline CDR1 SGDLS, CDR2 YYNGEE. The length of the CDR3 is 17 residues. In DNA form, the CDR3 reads TGTGCCAGCAGCGTAGATGAGGCGGGAGGATGGTACAATGAGCAGTTCTTC. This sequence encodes CASSVDEAGGWYNEQFF.

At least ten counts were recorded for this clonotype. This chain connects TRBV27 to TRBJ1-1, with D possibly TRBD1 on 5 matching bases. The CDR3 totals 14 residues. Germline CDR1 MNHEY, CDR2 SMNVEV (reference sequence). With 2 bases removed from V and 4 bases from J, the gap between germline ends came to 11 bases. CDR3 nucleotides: TGTGCCAGCAGTTTACAGGGATATAGCACTGAAGCTTTCTTT. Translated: CASSLQGYSTEAFF.

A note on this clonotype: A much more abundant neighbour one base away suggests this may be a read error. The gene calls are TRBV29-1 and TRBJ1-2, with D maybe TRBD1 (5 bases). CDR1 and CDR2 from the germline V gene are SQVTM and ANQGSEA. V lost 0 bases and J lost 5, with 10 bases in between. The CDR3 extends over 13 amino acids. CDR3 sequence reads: CSVEEGPGYGYTF. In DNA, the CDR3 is TGCAGCGTTGAAGAGGGGCCCGGGTATGGCTACACCTTC. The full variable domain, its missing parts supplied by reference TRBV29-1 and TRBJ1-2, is SAVISQKPSRDICQRGTSLTIQCQVDSQVTMMFWYRQQPGQSLTLIATANQGSEATYESGFVIDKFPISRPNLTFSTLTVSNMSPEDSSIYLCSVEEGPGYGYTFGSGTRLTVV.

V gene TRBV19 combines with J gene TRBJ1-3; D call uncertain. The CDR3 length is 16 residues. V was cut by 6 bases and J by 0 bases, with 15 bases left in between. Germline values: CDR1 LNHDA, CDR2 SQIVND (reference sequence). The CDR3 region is CASRDLDRVSGNTIYF. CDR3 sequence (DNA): TGTGCCAGTAGGGACCTTGACCGAGTCTCTGGAAACACCATATATTTT.

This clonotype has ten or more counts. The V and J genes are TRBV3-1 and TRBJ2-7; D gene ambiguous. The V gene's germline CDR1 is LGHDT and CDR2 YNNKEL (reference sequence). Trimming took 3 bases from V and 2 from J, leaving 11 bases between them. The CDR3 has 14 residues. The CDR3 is CASSQNRPTYEQYF. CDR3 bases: TGTGCCAGCAGCCAGAATAGGCCTACCTACGAGCAGTACTTC.

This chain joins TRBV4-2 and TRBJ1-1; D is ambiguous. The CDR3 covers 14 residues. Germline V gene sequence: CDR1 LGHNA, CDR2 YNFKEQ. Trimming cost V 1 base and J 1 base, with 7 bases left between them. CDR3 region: CASSQAQRNTEAFF. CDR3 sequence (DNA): TGTGCCAGCAGCCAAGCCCAGCGGAACACTGAAGCTTTCTTT.

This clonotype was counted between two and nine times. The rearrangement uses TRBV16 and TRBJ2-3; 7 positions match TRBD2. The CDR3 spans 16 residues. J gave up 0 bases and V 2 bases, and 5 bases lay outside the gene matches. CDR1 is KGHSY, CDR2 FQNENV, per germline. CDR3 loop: CASSQATSESTDTQYF. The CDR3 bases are TGTGCCAGCAGCCAAGCCACTAGCGAGAGCACAGATACGCAGTATTTT.

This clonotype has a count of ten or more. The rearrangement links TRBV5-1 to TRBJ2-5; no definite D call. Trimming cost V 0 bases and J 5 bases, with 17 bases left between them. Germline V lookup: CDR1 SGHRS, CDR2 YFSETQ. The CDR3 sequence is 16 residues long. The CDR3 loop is CASSLEASSVGETQYF. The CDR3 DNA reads TGCGCCAGCAGCTTGGAGGCCAGTTCAGTAGGGGAGACCCAGTACTTC.

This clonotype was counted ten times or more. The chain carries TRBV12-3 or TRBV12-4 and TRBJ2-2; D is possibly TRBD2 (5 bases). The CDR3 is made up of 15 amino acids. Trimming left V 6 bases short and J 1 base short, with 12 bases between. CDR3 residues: CASRSTGMNTGELFF. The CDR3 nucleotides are TGTGCCAGCAGGTCGACGGGGATGAACACCGGGGAGCTGTTTTTT.

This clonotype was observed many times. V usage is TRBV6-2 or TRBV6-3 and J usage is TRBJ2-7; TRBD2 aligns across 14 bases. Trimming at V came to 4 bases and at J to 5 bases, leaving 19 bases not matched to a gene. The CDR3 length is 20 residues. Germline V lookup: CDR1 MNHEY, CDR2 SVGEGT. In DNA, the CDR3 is TGTGCCAGCAGTTTTCCCATTGGACTAGCGGGAGGCGCCCGAGCTCACGAGCAGTACTTC. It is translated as CASSFPIGLAGGARAHEQYF.

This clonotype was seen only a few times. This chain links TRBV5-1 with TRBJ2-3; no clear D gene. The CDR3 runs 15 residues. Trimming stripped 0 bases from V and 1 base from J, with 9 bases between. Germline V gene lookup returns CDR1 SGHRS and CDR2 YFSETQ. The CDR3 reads CASSLAPTGTDTQYF. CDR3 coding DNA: TGCGCCAGCAGCTTGGCCCCCACGGGCACAGATACGCAGTATTTT.

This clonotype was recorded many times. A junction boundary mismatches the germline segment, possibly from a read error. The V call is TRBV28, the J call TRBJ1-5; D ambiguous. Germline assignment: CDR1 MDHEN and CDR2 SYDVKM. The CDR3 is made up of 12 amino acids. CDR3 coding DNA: TGTGCCAGCAGTTGGAGCAATCACCCCCAGCATTTT. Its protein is CASSWSNHPQHF.

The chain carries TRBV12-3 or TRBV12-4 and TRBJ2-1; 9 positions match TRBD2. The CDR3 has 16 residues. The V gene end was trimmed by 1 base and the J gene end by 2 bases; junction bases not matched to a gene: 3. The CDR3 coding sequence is TGTGCCAGCAGTTTAGGACTAGCGGCCACCTACAATGAGCAGTTCTTC. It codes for CASSLGLAATYNEQFF.

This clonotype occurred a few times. CDR3 nucleotides: TGTGCCAGCAGCCCGAGCGGGAGTCAACTTTACGAGCAGTACTTC. It yields the protein CASSPSGSQLYEQYF. V and J are TRBV9 and TRBJ2-7; TRBD2 matches 8 bases. J lost 4 bases, V lost 4 bases, and 10 bases had no gene match. Germline loops: CDR1 SGDLS, CDR2 YYNGEE. The CDR3 contains 15 residues.

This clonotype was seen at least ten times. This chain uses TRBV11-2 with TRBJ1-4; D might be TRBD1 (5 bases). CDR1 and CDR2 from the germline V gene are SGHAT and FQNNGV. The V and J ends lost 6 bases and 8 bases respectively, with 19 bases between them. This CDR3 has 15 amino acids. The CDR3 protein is CASSLTGGEGEKLFF. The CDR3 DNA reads TGTGCCAGCAGTTTAACAGGAGGGGAAGGGGAAAAACTGTTTTTT.

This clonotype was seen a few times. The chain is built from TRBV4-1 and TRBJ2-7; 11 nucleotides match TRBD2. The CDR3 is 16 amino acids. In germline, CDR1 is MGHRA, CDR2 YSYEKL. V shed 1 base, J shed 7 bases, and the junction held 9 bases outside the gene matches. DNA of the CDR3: TGCGCCAGCAGCCAAGTTGCACTAGCGGGAGATCGGGAGCAGTACTTC. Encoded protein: CASSQVALAGDREQYF.